In this sample, the clone carrying this TCR beta chain turned up a few times. The antigen is undetermined. These data belong to a study of T cells after yellow fever vaccination. Turning to the study itself: Where fractions had low cell numbers, libraries were prepared from them with the SMART-Seq v4 Ultra Low Input RNA kit.

Study-level results: Researchers cautioned that FACS-sorted repertoires could harbor abundant clonotypes contaminating from the bulk population. Most primary-vaccination clones recurred post-booster (roughly 96% CD4, 88% CD8).

TCRdb reprocessed the 5' RACE reads via MiXCR and lists one record per CDR3 protein. The sample records about 330,000 distinct CDR3 sequences, around 6.8% being singletons. Germline CDR1 is SEHNR and CDR2 is FQNEAQ (reference sequence). Between the trimmed V and J ends, which lost 2 bases and 3 bases, there was a span of 16 bases. This CDR3 contains 16 residues. Sample: PBMCs, taken around 45 days after the first yellow fever vaccination. The receptor comes from a man between 18 and 29 years old who received the YFV17D yellow fever vaccine. The chain uses TRBV7-9 and TRBJ2-5; D is ambiguous. DNA for the CDR3: TGTGCCAGCAGCTTAACTTGGACCCTCTCCGAAGAGACCCAGTACTTC. Encoded protein: CASSLTWTLSEETQYF.